This TCR beta chain derives from a study of blood T cells in healthy people across ages. As regards this clonotype: Being one base from a much bigger clone, this may be a read error.

Alongside a J-beta primer mix, a sample-barcoded 5' primer served in a second PCR lasting roughly 7 to 11 cycles. From the 5' RACE reads, TCRdb called clonotypes with MiXCR, one entry per CDR3 protein. The repertoire holds fewer than 750,000 distinct CDR3 sequences, with 52% as singletons. The germline gives CDR1 LGHNA, CDR2 YNFKEQ. V was clipped by 0 bases and J by 1 base, with 9 bases between them. The CDR3 is 15 residues long. Sequencing was carried out using blood. This TCR was recovered from a woman of 80 years or more in good health. The rearrangement links TRBV4-2 to TRBJ1-2; the D is unclear. CDR3: CASSQEGEGNYGYTF. In DNA form, the CDR3 reads TGTGCCAGCAGCCAAGAAGGTGAGGGTAACTATGGCTACACCTTC.